Shown below are 19 T cell receptor beta chains from a single sample sequenced in a study of technical replicates of blood from a handful of donors. Method: immunoSEQ multiplex PCR; TCRdb's copy keeps in-frame clones and lacks some. The table lists about 68,000 clones, approximately 97% of them singletons. The sample taken for sequencing was T cells isolated from PBMCs. All receptors come from a human donor in good health.

The chain has TRBV2 and TRBJ1-4; D is perhaps TRBD1 (6 bases). This CDR3 spans 16 amino acids. The germline CDR1 and CDR2 sequences are SNHLY and FYNNEI. V was cut by 5 bases and J by 3 bases, with 16 bases left in between. The CDR3 here is CASSWQGGGSNEKLFF. The CDR3 DNA reads TGTGCCAGCAGTTGGCAGGGAGGGGGGTCTAATGAAAAACTGTTTTTT.

This rearrangement joins TRBV5-1 to TRBJ1-1, with TRBD1 as a possible D gene (5 bases). Per germline, CDR1 SGHRS and CDR2 YFSETQ. V lost 7 bases to trimming and J lost 0 bases, with 10 bases between them. The CDR3 has 13 residues. CDR3 amino acids: CASAQGLNTEAFF. In nucleotides, the CDR3 is TGCGCCAGCGCCCAGGGCTTGAACACTGAAGCTTTCTTT.

The sample holds one count of this clone. The gene calls are TRBV7-2 and TRBJ2-7, with TRBD2 matching over 7 bases. The V and J ends lost 2 bases and 5 bases, in that order; junction bases with no gene match: 9. Germline V gives CDR1 SGHTA, CDR2 FQGNSA. The length of the CDR3 is 15 residues. CDR3 residues: CASSLKGGSRHEQYF. CDR3 sequence (DNA): TGTGCCAGCAGCTTAAAAGGCGGGAGTCGCCACGAGCAGTACTTC.

V usage is TRBV7-6 and J usage is TRBJ1-3; weak D call: TRBD1 (5 bases). Trimming cost V 6 bases and J 0 bases, with 6 bases left between them. The CDR3 length is 13 residues. In germline, CDR1 is SGHVS, CDR2 FNYEAQ. Here the CDR3 reads CASRQGSGNTIYF. DNA for the CDR3: TGTGCCAGCAGGCAGGGCTCTGGAAACACCATATATTTT.

V gene TRBV2 combines with J gene TRBJ1-1; D may be TRBD1 (5 bases). The germline V gene encodes CDR1 SNHLY and CDR2 FYNNEI. Trimming pared 3 bases from V and 5 bases from J, leaving 10 bases between. The CDR3 length is 13 residues. Here the CDR3 reads CASSESGLTEAFF. For the CDR3, the DNA is TGTGCCAGCAGTGAGTCAGGGTTAACTGAAGCTTTCTTT.

This chain uses TRBV11-2 with TRBJ1-4, with 10 bases identical to TRBD1. This CDR3 comprises 15 residues. With 5 bases clipped from V and 8 bases from J, the junction kept 8 bases outside the gene matches. CDR1 and CDR2 (germline): SGHAT, FQNNGV. DNA of the CDR3: TGTGCCAGCAGCCAATGGGACAGGGGCCGGGAAAAACTGTTTTTT. It specifies CASSQWDRGREKLFF.

The rearrangement uses TRBV29-1 and TRBJ2-7, with 8 bases identical to TRBD2. Trimming at V came to 1 base and at J to 3 bases, leaving 5 bases not matched to a gene. The CDR3 contains 14 residues. CDR1 SQVTM and CDR2 ANQGSEA come from the germline V gene. The CDR3 DNA follows: TGCAGCGTTGAAGCGGGAGGGCCCTACTACGAGCAGTACTTC. Its translation is CSVEAGGPYYEQYF.

V usage is TRBV19 and J usage is TRBJ1-2; D is unresolved. CDR3 size: 15 residues. CDR1 LNHDA and CDR2 SQIVND come from the germline V gene (reference sequence). V was cut by 1 base and J by 4 bases, with 13 bases left in between. This CDR3 is CASSIGTGMGYGYTF. The CDR3 region has the DNA TGTGCCAGTAGTATAGGTACGGGGATGGGCTATGGCTACACCTTC.

The chain carries TRBV9 and TRBJ2-3; D may be TRBD2 (5 bases). The CDR3 is 15 residues long. Germline assignment: CDR1 SGDLS and CDR2 YYNGEE. V was trimmed by 4 bases and J by 2 bases, leaving 14 bases between them. In nucleotides, the CDR3 is TGTGCCAGCAGCCCGGTAGCTGACTACACAGATACGCAGTATTTT. Translating gives CASSPVADYTDTQYF.

V is TRBV7-9 and J is TRBJ1-1; D is unresolved. Germline assignment: CDR1 SEHNR and CDR2 FQNEAQ (reference sequence). The V end lost 3 bases, the J end lost 3 bases, and 5 bases lay between the germline ends. The CDR3 consists of 12 residues. The CDR3 DNA follows: TGTGCCAGCAGCTTTAGCTACACTGAAGCTTTCTTT. Amino acid sequence: CASSFSYTEAFF. Variable domain in full (rest from reference TRBV7-9 and TRBJ1-1): DTGVSQNPRHKITKRGQNVTFRCDPISEHNRLYWYRQTLGQGPEFLTYFQNEAQLEKSRLLSDRFSAERPKGSFSTLEIQRTEQGDSAMYLCASSFSYTEAFFGQGTRLTVV.

Only a few counts were recorded for this clone. This sequence joins TRBV30 and TRBJ2-7; no clear D gene. Germline assignment: CDR1 GTSNPN and CDR2 SVGIG (reference sequence). The V end lost 1 base, the J end lost 7 bases, and 14 bases lay between the germline ends. This CDR3 has 13 amino acids. CDR3 region: CAWSGGFSREQYF. CDR3 DNA: TGTGCCTGGAGTGGCGGTTTTTCGAGGGAGCAGTACTTC.

The gene calls are TRBV19 and TRBJ1-4; tentatively, D is TRBD1 (5 bases). This CDR3 is 14 amino acids long. CDR1 is LNHDA, CDR2 SQIVND, per germline (reference sequence). Trimming pared 7 bases from V and 6 bases from J, leaving 15 bases between. The CDR3, as DNA: TGTGCCAGTATTAGACCAGGGAAGCATGAAAAACTGTTTTTT. It is translated as CASIRPGKHEKLFF. The whole variable domain, remainder taken from reference TRBV19 and TRBJ1-4, is DGGITQSPKYLFRKEGQNVTLSCEQNLNHDAMYWYRQDPGQGLRLIYYSQIVNDFQKGDIAEGYSVSREKKESFPLTVTSAQKNPTAFYLCASIRPGKHEKLFFGSGTQLSVL.

CDR3 region: CASSFAGEKYF. CDR3 DNA: TGTGCCAGCAGCTTTGCCGGTGAGAAGTACTTC. V and J are TRBV7-9 and TRBJ2-7; D not resolved. CDR1 SEHNR and CDR2 FQNEAQ come from the germline V gene (reference sequence). The CDR3 extends over 11 amino acids. The V end lost 3 bases, the J end lost 11 bases, and 11 bases lay between the germline ends.

The DNA of the CDR3 is TGTGCCAGCAGCTTGGGTCTGGCCGATTTCCATGGCTACACCTTC. Translating it yields CASSLGLADFHGYTF. The chain employs TRBV5-6 and TRBJ1-2; D remains ambiguous. Germline V gene lookup returns CDR1 SGHDT and CDR2 YYEEEE. The CDR3 is 15 amino acids. Deletions cut 0 bases from V and 6 bases from J, with 15 bases between.

The chain recombines TRBV28 with TRBJ1-1; D is unresolved. CDR3 length: 12 residues. In germline, CDR1 is MDHEN, CDR2 SYDVKM. V dropped 5 bases and J dropped 10 bases, with 14 bases sitting between them. The CDR3 loop is CASSPQQIGAFF. The CDR3 DNA is TGTGCCAGCAGTCCCCAACAGATCGGAGCTTTCTTT.

Only one count was recorded for this clone. The chain joins TRBV29-1 to TRBJ2-2; TRBD1 matches at 7 bases. Losses at the gene ends were 8 bases for V and 0 bases for J; bases not matched to a gene: 6. Germline V gene lookup returns CDR1 SQVTM and CDR2 ANQGSEA. This CDR3 is 14 amino acids long. DNA for the CDR3: TGCAGCTCGACAGGGATTTCGAACACCGGGGAGCTGTTTTTT. Encoded protein: CSSTGISNTGELFF.

The genes are TRBV5-1 and TRBJ2-7, with D tentatively TRBD2 (6 bases). The CDR3 is made up of 15 amino acids. Germline V gene data show CDR1 as SGHRS and CDR2 as YFSETQ. Between the trimmed V and J ends, which lost 0 bases and 2 bases, there was a span of 12 bases. The CDR3 loop reads CASSLAGGSTYEQYF. CDR3 nucleotide sequence: TGCGCCAGCAGCTTGGCCGGGGGTAGTACCTACGAGCAGTACTTC.

This chain uses TRBV11-2 with TRBJ2-7; 7 bases are shared with TRBD2. Germline V CDR1 and CDR2: SGHAT, FQNNGV. The CDR3 is 16 residues long. Trimming removed 4 bases from V and 6 bases from J; junction bases left unmatched: 15. The CDR3 nucleotides are TGTGCCAGCAGCTCGGGGACTACCTTAAGAGTCGGCGAGCAGTACTTC. This encodes CASSSGTTLRVGEQYF.

V gene TRBV28 combines with J gene TRBJ2-1; 9 bases line up with TRBD2. This CDR3 comprises 14 residues. V was clipped by 7 bases and J by 8 bases; unmatched bases: 9. Germline CDR1 is MDHEN and CDR2 is SYDVKM. The CDR3 spells CASTVAGVVDEQFF. Written as DNA, the CDR3 is TGTGCCAGCACTGTAGCGGGAGTGGTAGATGAGCAGTTCTTC. The full variable domain, its missing parts supplied by reference TRBV28 and TRBJ2-1, is DVKVTQSSRYLVKRTGEKVFLECVQDMDHENMFWYRQDPGLGLRLIYFSYDVKMKEKGDIPEGYSVSREKKERFSLILESASTNQTSMYLCASTVAGVVDEQFFGPGTRLTVL.